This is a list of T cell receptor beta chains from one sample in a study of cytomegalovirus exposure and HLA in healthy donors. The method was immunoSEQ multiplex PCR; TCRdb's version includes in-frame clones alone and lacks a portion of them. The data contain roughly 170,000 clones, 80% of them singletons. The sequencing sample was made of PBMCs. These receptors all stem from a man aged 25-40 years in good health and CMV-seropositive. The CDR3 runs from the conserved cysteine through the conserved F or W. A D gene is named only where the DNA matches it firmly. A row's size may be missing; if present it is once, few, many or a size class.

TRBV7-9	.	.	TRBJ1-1	CASSLVVGQGIGAFF
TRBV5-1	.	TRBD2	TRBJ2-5	CASSYPKPGLAGGRGETQYF
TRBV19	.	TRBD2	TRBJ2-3	CASGAGGGSTDTQYF
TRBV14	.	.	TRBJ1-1	CASSPGGFNTEAFF
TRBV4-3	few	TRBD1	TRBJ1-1	CASSTTQRGRNTEAFF
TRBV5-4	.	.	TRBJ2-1	CASRTTATTYNEQFF
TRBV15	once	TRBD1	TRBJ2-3	CATSRQARTGRDTQYF
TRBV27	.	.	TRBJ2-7	CASSPGQTLGYEQYF
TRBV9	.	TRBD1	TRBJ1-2	CASSAQTGGASNYGYTF
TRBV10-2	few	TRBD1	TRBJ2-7	CASSDTGDPTHEQYF
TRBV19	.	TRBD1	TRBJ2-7	CASAQGQGLYEQYF
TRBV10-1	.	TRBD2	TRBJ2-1	CASSESKRIAGGGGEQFF
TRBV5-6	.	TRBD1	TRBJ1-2	CASSLTGGMPYTF
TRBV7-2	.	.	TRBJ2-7	CASSLDGDRATREQYF
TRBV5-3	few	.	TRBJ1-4	CARSLGQGDEKLFF
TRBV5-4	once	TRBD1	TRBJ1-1	CASSRPGQGMNTEAFF
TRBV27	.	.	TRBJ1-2	CASSLVGDPYGYTF
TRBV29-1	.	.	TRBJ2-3	CSVLKKADWRDTQYF
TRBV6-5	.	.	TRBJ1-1	CASSTLTEMNTEAFF
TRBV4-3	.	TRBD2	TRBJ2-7	CASSQGRGGLNEQYF
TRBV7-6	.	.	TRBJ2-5	CASSSGGTVFQETQYF
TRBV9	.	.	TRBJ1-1	CASSPHTEAFF
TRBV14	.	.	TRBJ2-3	CASSLTSGSRSTDTQYF
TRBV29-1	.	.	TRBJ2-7	CSVSVIVGGHYEQYF
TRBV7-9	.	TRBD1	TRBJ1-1	CASSSTGGGSRLAEAFF
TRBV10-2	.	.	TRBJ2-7	CASSAPAGRGYEQYF
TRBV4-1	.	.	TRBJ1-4	CASSQGGLNEKLFF
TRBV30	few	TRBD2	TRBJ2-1	CAWRTNSGRLGNEQFF
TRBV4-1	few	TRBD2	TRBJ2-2	CASSQGLASGELFF
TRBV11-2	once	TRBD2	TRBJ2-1	CASSVEREGVNEQFF
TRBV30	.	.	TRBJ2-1	CAWSVQGGYNEQFF
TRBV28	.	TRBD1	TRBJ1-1	CASSSRDSDEAFF
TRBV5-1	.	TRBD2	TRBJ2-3	CASSSSGTTDTQYF
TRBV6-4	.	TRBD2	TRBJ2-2	CASSDSTSGNTGELFF
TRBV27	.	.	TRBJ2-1	CASSPLADAYNEQFF
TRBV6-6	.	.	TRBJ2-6	CASRRDSGRANVLTF